These 21 T cell receptor beta chains came from one sample sequenced in a study of T-cell memory formation after mild COVID-19. TCRdb passed the 5' RACE reads through MiXCR, listing each CDR3 protein once. The table has some 100,000 distinct CDR3 sequences, 11% seen once; the top ten hold around 40%. The sample was PBMCs or a T cell subset sorted from them (not recorded which). All receptors derive from a man aged 18 to 35 who had mild COVID-19 (a few samples of this study predate the infection). Cell type and time point are not known.

The rearrangement links TRBV9 to TRBJ1-3; D is possibly TRBD1 (5 bases). V gave up 5 bases and J gave up 2 bases, with 8 bases separating them. Germline V lookup: CDR1 SGDLS, CDR2 YYNGEE. The CDR3 totals 13 residues. The CDR3 nucleotides are TGTGCCAGCAGTTGGGGCGCTGGAAACACCATATATTTT. Amino acid sequence: CASSWGAGNTIYF.

This clonotype was counted a few times. The rearrangement links TRBV12-3 or TRBV12-4 to TRBJ2-7; 11 nucleotides line up with TRBD1. J gave up 1 base and V 5 bases, and 7 bases lay outside the gene matches. There are 16 residues in the CDR3. The CDR3 nucleotides are TGTGCCAGCAGTCCCCCCGGACAGGGGGCTTCCTACGAGCAGTACTTC. Protein: CASSPPGQGASYEQYF.

The J gene is TRBJ1-1, the V gene TRBV7-9, with D uncertain. The CDR3 is made up of 16 amino acids. Trimming removed 5 bases from V and 1 base from J, with 17 bases in between. Germline V lookup: CDR1 SEHNR, CDR2 FQNEAQ (reference sequence). The DNA for the CDR3 is TGTGCCAGCAGCCCCCCTTCCTCGAGAAAGAACACTGAAGCTTTCTTT. Protein: CASSPPSSRKNTEAFF.

This clonotype has at least ten counts. This rearrangement joins TRBV6-1 to TRBJ2-1, with D perhaps assigned TRBD1 or TRBD2 (6 bases each). The germline CDR1 and CDR2 sequences are MNHNS and SASEGT. This CDR3 has 16 residues. Trimming stripped 7 bases from V and 3 bases from J, with 19 bases between. For the CDR3, the DNA is TGTGCCAGCACCGAAAGGGGGGAGACTGACTACAATGAGCAGTTCTTC. Translating it yields CASTERGETDYNEQFF.

The chain joins TRBV29-1 to TRBJ2-2, with D uncertain. This CDR3 is built from 12 residues. V was pared by 7 bases and J by 4 bases, with 10 bases between. Germline loops: CDR1 SQVTM, CDR2 ANQGSEA. In DNA form, the CDR3 reads TGCAGCGCGACCGCAACCACCGGGGAGCTGTTTTTT. The encoded protein is CSATATTGELFF.

The chain is built from TRBV7-9 and TRBJ2-1; 7 bases agree with TRBD2. CDR1 is SEHNR and CDR2 is FQNEAQ in the germline V gene (reference sequence). V lost 8 bases to trimming and J lost 6 bases; unmatched junction nucleotides: 4. CDR3 size: 12 residues. As DNA, the CDR3 is TGTGCCAGCCCCGCTAGCGGCAATGAGCAGTTCTTC. Translated, it gives CASPASGNEQFF.

This clonotype was seen a handful of times. CDR3 sequence (DNA): TGTGCCAGCAGCTTAGGTCCAGCTGGAACCGGGGAGCTGTTTTTT. It specifies CASSLGPAGTGELFF. The chain links TRBV7-2 to TRBJ2-2; D is undetermined. The CDR3 runs 15 residues. Germline CDR1 and CDR2: SGHTA and FQGNSA. Deletions cut 1 base from V and 5 bases from J, with 11 bases between. The full variable domain, in which reference TRBV7-2 and TRBJ2-2 provide the parts outside the CDR3, is GAGVSQSPSNKVTEKGKDVELRCDPISGHTALYWYRQSLGQGLEFLIYFQGNSAPDKSGLPSDRFSAERTGGSVSTLTIQRTQQEDSAVYLCASSLGPAGTGELFFGEGSRLTVL.

The rearrangement joins TRBV18 to TRBJ2-7; no clear D gene. Germline-derived CDR1 and CDR2 are KGHSH and LQKENI. This CDR3 comprises 13 residues. Trimming took off 2 bases at V and 4 bases at J, with 9 bases between the two ends. CDR3: CASSPAGDYEQYV. The CDR3 DNA is TGTGCCAGCTCACCAGCAGGAGATTACGAGCAGTACGTC.

In this sample, this clonotype turned up many times. The chain employs TRBV7-9 and TRBJ2-7; the D is unclear. The length of the CDR3 is 15 residues. V was clipped by 5 bases and J by 2 bases, with 16 bases between them. The V gene's germline CDR1 is SEHNR and CDR2 FQNEAQ (reference sequence). CDR3 region: CASSTPAAPAYEQYF. CDR3 sequence (DNA): TGTGCCAGCAGCACCCCGGCGGCTCCCGCCTACGAGCAGTACTTC.

The chain employs TRBV9 and TRBJ2-7; D gene uncertain. V shed 3 bases and J shed 0 bases, with 10 bases lying between them. The V gene's germline CDR1 is SGDLS and CDR2 YYNGEE. The CDR3 contains 14 residues. This CDR3 reads CASSEYSNSYEQYF. Here the CDR3 DNA reads TGTGCCAGCAGCGAGTACAGCAACTCCTACGAGCAGTACTTC.

The chain recombines TRBV7-2 with TRBJ2-5; D call uncertain. V lost 1 base, J lost 0 bases, and 6 bases lay in between. Germline CDR1 and CDR2: SGHTA and FQGNSA. This CDR3 comprises 14 residues. The CDR3 loop is CASSLDGNQETQYF. CDR3 DNA sequence: TGTGCCAGCAGCTTAGATGGAAACCAAGAGACCCAGTACTTC.

This clonotype was observed a few times. The V call is TRBV11-2, the J call TRBJ2-5; D is undetermined. Germline V CDR1 and CDR2: SGHAT, FQNNGV. The ends were cut back, 1 base at V and 4 bases at J, with 16 bases in the middle. CDR3 size: 16 residues. CDR3 loop: CASSLAGSRSRETQYF. CDR3 sequence (DNA): TGTGCCAGCAGCTTAGCGGGCAGCCGAAGTCGAGAGACCCAGTACTTC.

This clonotype was seen only a few times. The chain joins TRBV27 to TRBJ2-1, with TRBD2 matching over 8 bases. Germline-derived CDR1 and CDR2 are MNHEY and SMNVEV (reference sequence). This CDR3 is 13 amino acids long. V trimming: 6 bases; J trimming: 5 bases; junction bases outside the gene matches: 3. The CDR3 coding sequence is TGTGCCAGCAGCATCGGGAGGGACAATGAGCAGTTCTTC. Amino acid sequence: CASSIGRDNEQFF.

This chain links TRBV14 with TRBJ1-2; 7 bases map to TRBD1. CDR1 and CDR2 from the germline V gene are SGHDN and FVKESK. The J segment lost 3 bases and the V segment lost 4 bases, leaving 5 bases of the junction unmatched. This CDR3 is built from 14 residues. In DNA form, the CDR3 reads TGTGCCAGCAGCCGGGACAGCATCTACTATGGCTACACCTTC. It codes for CASSRDSIYYGYTF.

A word on this clonotype: Compared with germline, one end of the junction differs, possibly owing to a read error. The chain employs TRBV29-1 and TRBJ1-1; D call uncertain. The CDR3 totals 12 residues. The germline gives CDR1 SQVTM, CDR2 ANQGSEA. The DNA of the CDR3 is TGCAGCGTTGTGCCGGGGAACGCTGAAGCTTTCTTT. Translated: CSVVPGNAEAFF.

This clonotype was counted between two and nine times. The chain uses TRBV7-2 and TRBJ2-5; 14 bases fit TRBD2. The length of the CDR3 is 17 residues. Germline values: CDR1 SGHTA, CDR2 FQGNSA. The junction had 6 bases not matched to a gene; V was cut back by 4 bases and J by 2 bases. The CDR3 is CASSSGLAGVIQETQYF. CDR3 DNA sequence: TGTGCCAGCAGCTCGGGACTAGCGGGGGTTATACAAGAGACCCAGTACTTC.

Many counts were recorded for this clonotype. The rearrangement joins TRBV6-2 or TRBV6-3 to TRBJ2-7; D possibly corresponds to TRBD2 (5 bases). Germline V gene lookup returns CDR1 MNHEY and CDR2 SVGEGT. There are 12 residues in the CDR3. Trimming removed 7 bases from V and 3 bases from J, with 10 bases in between. CDR3: CASNQGSYEQYF. In DNA form, the CDR3 reads TGTGCCAGCAACCAAGGGAGCTACGAGCAGTACTTC.

This clonotype has only a few counts. The chain combines TRBV24-1 with TRBJ2-4; 12 bases fit TRBD2. Germline CDR1 KGHDR, CDR2 SFDVKD. This CDR3 has 21 amino acids. Germline trimming cut 3 bases from V and 0 bases from J; bases unmatched to any gene: 14. CDR3 nucleotide sequence: TGTGCCACCAGTGATCACTTCCGACTAGCGGGGGAATTCCTAGCCAAAAACATTCAGTACTTC. Protein sequence: CATSDHFRLAGEFLAKNIQYF.

The V gene is TRBV29-1, the J gene TRBJ1-2; 8 nucleotides line up with TRBD1. Germline assignment: CDR1 SQVTM and CDR2 ANQGSEA. The V segment lost 6 bases and the J segment 8 bases; nucleotides outside the gene matches: 5. This CDR3 contains 11 residues. CDR3 DNA sequence: TGCAGCGTCGGACAGGGAGGCGGCTACACCTTC. Amino acids: CSVGQGGGYTF.

This clonotype was detected a few times. This rearrangement joins TRBV29-1 to TRBJ2-1; D possibly matches TRBD1 or TRBD2 (5 bases each). Germline V gene lookup returns CDR1 SQVTM and CDR2 ANQGSEA. This CDR3 comprises 12 residues. V was clipped by 5 bases and J by 8 bases, with 13 bases between them. CDR3: CSVWPGAYEQFF. The CDR3 DNA sequence: TGCAGCGTTTGGCCCGGGGCATATGAGCAGTTCTTC.

Here the CDR3 DNA reads TGTGCCAGTAGTAAGTGGAATCAGCCCCAGCATTTT. Its protein is CASSKWNQPQHF. This sequence joins TRBV19 and TRBJ1-5; D is ambiguous. This CDR3 comprises 12 residues. Germline V CDR1 and CDR2: LNHDA, SQIVND (reference sequence). Trimming left V 4 bases short and J 4 bases short, with 5 bases between.